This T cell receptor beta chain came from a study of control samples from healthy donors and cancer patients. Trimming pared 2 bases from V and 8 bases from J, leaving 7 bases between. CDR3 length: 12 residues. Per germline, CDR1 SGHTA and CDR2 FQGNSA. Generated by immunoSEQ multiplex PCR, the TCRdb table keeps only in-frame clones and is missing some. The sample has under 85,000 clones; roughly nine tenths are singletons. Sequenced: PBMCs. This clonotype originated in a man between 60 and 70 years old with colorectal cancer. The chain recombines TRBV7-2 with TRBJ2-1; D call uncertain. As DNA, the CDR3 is TGTGCCAGCAGCTTAAGTCGGGATGAGCAGTTCTTC. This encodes CASSLSRDEQFF.